This T cell receptor beta chain was observed in a study of shared clonotypes between healthy human individuals. Data came from immunoSEQ multiplex PCR; TCRdb stores just in-frame clones and leaves some out. The sample gives 2 million or so clones, roughly 94% of which show up once; roughly 0.13% is in the top ten. The length of the CDR3 is 14 residues. V lost 0 bases, J lost 0 bases, and 5 bases lay in between. The germline V gene has CDR1 SGHRS and CDR2 YFSETQ. In the case of this clone: Different DNA sequences within this sample yield the same CDR3.

The sequence was collected from a man aged 18 to 29 in good health. Sequences were obtained from naive CD4+ T cells sorted from blood. Described subset: CD45RA+ positively selected. V gene TRBV5-1 combines with J gene TRBJ2-3; D is unresolved. CDR3 coding DNA: TGCGCCAGCAGCTTGGGAGTCAGCACAGATACGCAGTATTTT. Protein product: CASSLGVSTDTQYF.